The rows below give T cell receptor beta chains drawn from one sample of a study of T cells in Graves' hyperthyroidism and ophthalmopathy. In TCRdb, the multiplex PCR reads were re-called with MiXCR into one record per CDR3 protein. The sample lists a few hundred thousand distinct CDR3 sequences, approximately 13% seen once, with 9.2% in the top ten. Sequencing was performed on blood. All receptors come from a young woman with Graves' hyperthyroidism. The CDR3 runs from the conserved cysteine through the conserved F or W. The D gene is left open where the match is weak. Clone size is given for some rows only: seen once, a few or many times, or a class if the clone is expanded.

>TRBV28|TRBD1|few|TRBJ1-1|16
TGTGCCAGCAGTTTATTAGCCGGGACAGGGGGCACTGAAGCTTTCTTT
CASSLLAGTGGTEAFF
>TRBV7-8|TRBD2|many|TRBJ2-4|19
TGTGCCAGCAGCTTAGGGGTAGCGGGAGGCGCCGTAGCCAAAAACATTCAGTACTTC
CASSLGVAGGAVAKNIQYF
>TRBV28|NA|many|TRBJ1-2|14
TGTGCCAGCGGGATTTGGGTCGGCGGTGGTGGCTACACCTTC
CASGIWVGGGGYTF
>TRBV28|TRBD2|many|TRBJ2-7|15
TGTGCCAGCACCCACCGGGGGGAGGTCTCCTACGAGCAGTACTTC
CASTHRGEVSYEQYF
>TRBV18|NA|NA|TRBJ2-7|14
TGTGCCAGCTCAGCCTCTGGCCCCCCTTACGAGCAGTACTTC
CASSASGPPYEQYF
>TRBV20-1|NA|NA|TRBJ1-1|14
TGCAGTGCTAGAGCTAGGACCGGGAACACTGAAGCTTTCTTT
CSARARTGNTEAFF
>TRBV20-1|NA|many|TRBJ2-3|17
TGCAGTGCTCTAAAAACCACCGGGGCTAGCAGCACAGATACGCAGTATTTT
CSALKTTGASSTDTQYF
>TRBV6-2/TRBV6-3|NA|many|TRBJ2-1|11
TGTGCCAGCAGTTACTCGATGAAGAAGTTCTTC
CASSYSMKKFF
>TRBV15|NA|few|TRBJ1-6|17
TGTGCCACCAGCAGAGAGATGGGGGGAGGCAATAATTCACCCCTCCACTTT
CATSREMGGGNNSPLHF
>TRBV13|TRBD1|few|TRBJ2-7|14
TGTGCCAGCAGCTTCCAGGGGGCCCGGGGGGAGCAGTACTTC
CASSFQGARGEQYF
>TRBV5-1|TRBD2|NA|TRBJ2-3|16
TGCGCCAGCAGAAGCGGAGCGGGAGGGCGCGCAGATACGCAGTATTTT
CASRSGAGGRADTQYF
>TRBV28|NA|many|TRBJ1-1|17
TGTGCCAGCAGTCCTAGGGCGGGACTACATGGGAACACTGAAGCTTTCTTT
CASSPRAGLHGNTEAFF
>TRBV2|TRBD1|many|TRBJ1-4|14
TGTGCCAGCAGCAAACAGGGGGCTGGGGAAAAACTGTTTTTT
CASSKQGAGEKLFF